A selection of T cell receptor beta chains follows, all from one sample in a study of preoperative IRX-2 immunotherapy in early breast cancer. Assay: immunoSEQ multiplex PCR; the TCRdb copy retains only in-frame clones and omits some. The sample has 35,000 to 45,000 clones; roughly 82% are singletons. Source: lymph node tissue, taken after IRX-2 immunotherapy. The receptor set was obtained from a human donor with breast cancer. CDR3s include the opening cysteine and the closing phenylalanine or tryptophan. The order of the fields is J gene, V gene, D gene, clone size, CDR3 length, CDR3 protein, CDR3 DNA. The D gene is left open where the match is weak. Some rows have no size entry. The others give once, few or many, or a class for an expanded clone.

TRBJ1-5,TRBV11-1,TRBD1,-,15,CASSRLTGGNQPQHF,TGTGCCAGCAGCCGTTTGACAGGGGGTAATCAGCCCCAGCATTTT
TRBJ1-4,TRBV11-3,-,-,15,CASSLVGQRSEKLFF,TGTGCCAGCAGCTTGGTGGGCCAAAGGAGTGAAAAACTGTTTTTT
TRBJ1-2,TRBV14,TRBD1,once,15,CASSHVTGGNYGYTF,TGTGCCAGCAGCCACGTCACAGGGGGAAACTATGGCTACACCTTC
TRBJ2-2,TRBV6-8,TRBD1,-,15,CASRTGTEGTGELFF,TGTGCCAGCAGAACCGGGACAGAAGGCACCGGGGAGCTGTTTTTT
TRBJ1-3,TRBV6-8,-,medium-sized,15,CASSYHSSSGNTIYF,TGTGCCAGCAGTTATCACAGTAGCTCTGGAAACACCATATATTTT
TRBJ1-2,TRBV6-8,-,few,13,CAIRGVQNYGYTF,TGTGCCATCAGGGGTGTTCAAAACTATGGCTACACCTTC
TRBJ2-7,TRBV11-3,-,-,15,CASSFGGTPSYEQYF,TGTGCCAGCAGCTTCGGAGGGACTCCGTCCTACGAGCAGTACTTC
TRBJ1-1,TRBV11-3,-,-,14,CASSLDSMNTEAFF,TGTGCCAGCAGCTTAGATAGCATGAACACTGAAGCTTTCTTT
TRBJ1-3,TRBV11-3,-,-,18,CASTQMGGGRMTGNTIYF,TGTGCCAGCACCCAAATGGGGGGGGGCAGAATGACTGGAAACACCATATATTTT
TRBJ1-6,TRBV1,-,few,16,CASSQSWGGYNSPLHF,TGCGCCAGCAGCCAAAGTTGGGGGGGATATAATTCACCCCTCCACTTT
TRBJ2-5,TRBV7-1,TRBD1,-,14,CASSGTGGQETQYF,TGTGCCAGCAGCGGGACAGGGGGCCAAGAGACCCAGTACTTC
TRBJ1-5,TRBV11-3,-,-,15,CASSSTTAGDQPQHF,TGTGCCAGCAGCTCCACGACCGCCGGCGATCAGCCCCAGCATTTT
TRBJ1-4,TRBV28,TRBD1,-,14,CASSFAGGSEKLFF,TGTGCCAGCAGTTTCGCAGGGGGCAGTGAAAAACTGTTTTTT
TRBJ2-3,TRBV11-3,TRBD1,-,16,CASSLHRGQRTDTQYF,TGTGCCAGCAGCCTCCATAGGGGACAGAGAACAGATACGCAGTATTTT
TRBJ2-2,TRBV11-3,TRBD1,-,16,CASSFRQGPNTGELFF,TGTGCCAGCAGCTTCCGACAGGGCCCGAACACCGGGGAGCTGTTTTTT
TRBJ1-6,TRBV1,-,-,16,CASSSKNVQTNSPLHF,TGCGCCAGCAGCTCCAAGAACGTACAGACTAATTCACCCCTCCACTTT
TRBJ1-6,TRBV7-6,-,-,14,CASSLMPRNSPLHF,TGTGCCAGCAGCTTAATGCCCCGTAATTCACCCCTCCACTTT
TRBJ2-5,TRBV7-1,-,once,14,CASSSETGWETQYF,TGTGCCAGCAGCTCGGAAACTGGATGGGAGACCCAGTACTTC
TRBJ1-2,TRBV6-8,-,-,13,CASRRRSSYGYTF,TGTGCCAGCAGACGAAGGTCCTCCTATGGCTACACCTTC
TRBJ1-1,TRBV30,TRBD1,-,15,CAWSAGTAMNTEAFF,TGTGCCTGGAGTGCCGGGACAGCGATGAACACTGAAGCTTTCTTT
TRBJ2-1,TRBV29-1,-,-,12,CSGLKSENEQFF,TGCAGCGGACTGAAGTCTGAAAATGAGCAGTTCTTC
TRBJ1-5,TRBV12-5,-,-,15,CASSPFGVVNQPQHF,TGTGCCAGCTCCCCGTTCGGTGTGGTCAATCAGCCCCAGCATTTT
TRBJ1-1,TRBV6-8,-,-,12,CASSYSQGEAFF,TGTGCCAGCAGTTACTCGCAGGGTGAAGCTTTCTTT
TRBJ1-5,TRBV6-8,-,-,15,CASTPEGAGNQPQHF,TGTGCCAGCACTCCCGAAGGGGCAGGCAATCAGCCCCAGCATTTT
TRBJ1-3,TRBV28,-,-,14,CASSLKVSGNTIYF,TGTGCCAGCAGTTTAAAAGTCTCTGGAAACACCATATATTTT
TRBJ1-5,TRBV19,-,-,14,CASSPTGLNQPQHF,TGTGCCAGTAGCCCTACAGGACTAAATCAGCCCCAGCATTTT
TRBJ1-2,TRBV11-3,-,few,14,CASSPGTSNYGYTF,TGTGCCAGCAGCCCAGGGACATCCAACTATGGCTACACCTTC
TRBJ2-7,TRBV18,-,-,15,CASSPIEGGPYEQYF,TGTGCCAGCTCACCAATTGAGGGGGGACCCTACGAGCAGTACTTC
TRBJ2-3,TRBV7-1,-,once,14,CASSQGHSTDTQYF,TGTGCCAGCAGCCAGGGACATTCCACAGATACGCAGTATTTT
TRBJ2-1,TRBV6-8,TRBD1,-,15,CASSSPGGLRNEQFF,TGTGCCAGCAGTTCCCCAGGGGGCTTGCGGAATGAGCAGTTCTTC
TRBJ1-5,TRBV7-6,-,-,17,CASSLAPGDLSYQPQHF,TGTGCCAGCAGCTTAGCTCCGGGCGACCTCTCCTATCAGCCCCAGCATTTT
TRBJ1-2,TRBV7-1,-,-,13,CASTPTTNYGYTF,TGTGCCAGCACCCCAACAACTAACTATGGCTACACCTTC
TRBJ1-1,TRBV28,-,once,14,CASSPMNRVSEAFF,TGTGCCAGCAGTCCGATGAACAGGGTCTCTGAAGCTTTCTTT
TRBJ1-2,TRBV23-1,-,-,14,CASSQIPRPYGYTF,TGCGCCAGCAGCCAAATTCCCAGGCCCTATGGCTACACCTTC
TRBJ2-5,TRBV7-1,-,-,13,CASSLGGSETQYF,TGTGCCAGCAGCTTAGGCGGGTCGGAGACCCAGTACTTC
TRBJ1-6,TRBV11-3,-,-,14,CASSRGREYSPLHF,TGTGCCAGCAGCCGTGGGAGGGAATATTCACCCCTCCACTTT
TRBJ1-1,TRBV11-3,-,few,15,CASSLLGWGNSEAFF,TGTGCCAGCAGCTTATTGGGTTGGGGAAACAGTGAAGCTTTCTTT
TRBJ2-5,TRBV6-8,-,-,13,CASSGGTQETQYF,TGTGCCAGCAGTGGTGGGACTCAAGAGACCCAGTACTTC
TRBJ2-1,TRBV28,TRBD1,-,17,CASSFGVGQGPYNEQFF,TGTGCCAGCAGTTTTGGGGTTGGACAGGGCCCCTACAATGAGCAGTTCTTC
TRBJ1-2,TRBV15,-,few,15,CATSDGTTLGLGYTF,TGTGCCACCAGCGATGGGACAACGTTAGGGTTGGGCTACACCTTC
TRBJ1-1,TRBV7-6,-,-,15,CASSQSRDLNTEAFF,TGTGCCAGCAGCCAGTCCCGGGACTTGAACACTGAAGCTTTCTTT
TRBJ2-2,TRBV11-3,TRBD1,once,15,CASSSTGGRTGELFF,TGTGCCAGCAGCTCGACAGGGGGGCGGACCGGGGAGCTGTTTTTT
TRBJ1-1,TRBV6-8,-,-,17,CASSYEQAGTYRTEAFF,TGTGCCAGCAGTTACGAACAGGCCGGGACCTATCGGACTGAAGCTTTCTTT
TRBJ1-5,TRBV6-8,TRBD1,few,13,CASSRGQGHPQHF,TGTGCCAGCAGTAGGGGACAGGGTCATCCCCAGCATTTT
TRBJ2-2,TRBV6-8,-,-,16,CAISVGIGGHTGELFF,TGTGCCATCAGTGTGGGTATCGGGGGGCACACCGGGGAGCTGTTTTTT
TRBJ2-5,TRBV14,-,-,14,CASSQKDYQETQYF,TGTGCCAGCAGCCAAAAGGACTACCAAGAGACCCAGTACTTC
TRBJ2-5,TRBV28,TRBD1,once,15,CASSLGTGVGETQYF,TGTGCCAGCAGTTTAGGGACAGGGGTCGGAGAGACCCAGTACTTC
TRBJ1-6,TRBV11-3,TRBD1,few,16,CASSRFFGDRDSPLHF,TGTGCCAGCAGCCGATTTTTTGGGGACAGGGATTCACCCCTCCACTTT